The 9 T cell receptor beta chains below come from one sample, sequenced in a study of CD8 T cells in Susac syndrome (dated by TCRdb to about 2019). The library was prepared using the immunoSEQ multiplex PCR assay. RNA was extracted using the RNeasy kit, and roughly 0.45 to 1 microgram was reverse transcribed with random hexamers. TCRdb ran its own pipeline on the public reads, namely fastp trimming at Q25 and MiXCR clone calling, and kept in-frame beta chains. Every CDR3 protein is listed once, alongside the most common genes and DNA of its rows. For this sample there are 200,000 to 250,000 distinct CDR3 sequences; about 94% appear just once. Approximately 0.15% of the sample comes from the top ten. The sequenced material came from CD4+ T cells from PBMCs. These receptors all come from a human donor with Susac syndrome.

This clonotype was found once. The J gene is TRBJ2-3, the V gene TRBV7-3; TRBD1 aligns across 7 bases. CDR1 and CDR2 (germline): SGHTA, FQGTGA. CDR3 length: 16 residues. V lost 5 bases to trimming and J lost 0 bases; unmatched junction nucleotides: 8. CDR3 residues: CASSAVGTASTDTQYF. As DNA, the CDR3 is TGTGCCAGCAGCGCCGTCGGGACAGCTAGCACAGATACGCAGTATTTT.

DNA for the CDR3: TGTGCCTGGAGTCTGGACCCTCTTAACACTGAAGCTTTCTTT. As protein: CAWSLDPLNTEAFF. The chain links TRBV30 to TRBJ1-1; no clear D. Per germline, CDR1 GTSNPN and CDR2 SVGIG (reference sequence). V gave up 2 bases and J gave up 2 bases, with 12 bases separating them. CDR3 length: 14 residues.

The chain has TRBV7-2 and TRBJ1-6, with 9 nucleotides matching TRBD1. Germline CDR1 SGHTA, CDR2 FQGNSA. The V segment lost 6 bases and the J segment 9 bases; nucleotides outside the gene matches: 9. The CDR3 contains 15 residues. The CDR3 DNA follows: TGTGCCAGCAGTCCTGGGACAGGGCCTTTTTCACCCCTCCACTTT. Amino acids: CASSPGTGPFSPLHF. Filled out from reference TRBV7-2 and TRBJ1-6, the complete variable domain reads GAGVSQSPSNKVTEKGKDVELRCDPISGHTALYWYRQSLGQGLEFLIYFQGNSAPDKSGLPSDRFSAERTGGSVSTLTIQRTQQEDSAVYLCASSPGTGPFSPLHFGNGTRLTVT.

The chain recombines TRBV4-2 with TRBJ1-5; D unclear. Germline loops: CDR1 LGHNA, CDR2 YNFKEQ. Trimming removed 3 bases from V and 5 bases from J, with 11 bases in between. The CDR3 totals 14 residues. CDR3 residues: CASSQIGSDQPQHF. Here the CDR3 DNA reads TGTGCCAGCAGCCAGATCGGGTCCGATCAGCCCCAGCATTTT.

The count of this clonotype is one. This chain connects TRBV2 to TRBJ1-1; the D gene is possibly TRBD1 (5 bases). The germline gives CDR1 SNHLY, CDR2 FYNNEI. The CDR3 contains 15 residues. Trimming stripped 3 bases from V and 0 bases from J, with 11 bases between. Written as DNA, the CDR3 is TGTGCCAGCAGTGACGGGGGAATGATGAACACTGAAGCTTTCTTT. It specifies CASSDGGMMNTEAFF. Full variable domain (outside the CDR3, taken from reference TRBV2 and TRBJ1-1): EPEVTQTPSHQVTQMGQEVILRCVPISNHLYFYWYRQILGQKVEFLVSFYNNEISEKSEIFDDQFSVERPDGSNFTLKIRSTKLEDSAMYFCASSDGGMMNTEAFFGQGTRLTVV.

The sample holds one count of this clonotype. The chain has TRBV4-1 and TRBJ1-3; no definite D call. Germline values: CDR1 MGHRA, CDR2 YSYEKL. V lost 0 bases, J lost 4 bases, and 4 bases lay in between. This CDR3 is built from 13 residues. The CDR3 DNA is TGCGCCAGCAGCCAAGATAAGGGAAACACCATATATTTT. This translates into CASSQDKGNTIYF.

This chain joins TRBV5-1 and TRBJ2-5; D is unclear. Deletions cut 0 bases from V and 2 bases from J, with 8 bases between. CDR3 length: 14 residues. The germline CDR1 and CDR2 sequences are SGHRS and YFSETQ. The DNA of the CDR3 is TGCGCCAGCAGCTTGGACCGTAAACAAGAGACCCAGTACTTC. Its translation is CASSLDRKQETQYF.

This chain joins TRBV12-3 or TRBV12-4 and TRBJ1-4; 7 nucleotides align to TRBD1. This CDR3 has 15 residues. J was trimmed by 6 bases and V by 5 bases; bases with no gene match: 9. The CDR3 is CASSQGQAGDEKLFF. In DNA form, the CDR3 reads TGTGCCAGCAGTCAAGGACAGGCCGGCGATGAAAAACTGTTTTTT.

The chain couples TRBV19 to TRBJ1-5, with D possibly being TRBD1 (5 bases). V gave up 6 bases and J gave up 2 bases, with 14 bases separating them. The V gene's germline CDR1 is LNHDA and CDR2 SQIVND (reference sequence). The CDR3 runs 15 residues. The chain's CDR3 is CASRVVLRGNQPQHF. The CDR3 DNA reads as TGTGCCAGTAGGGTCGTCCTCAGGGGCAATCAGCCCCAGCATTTT.